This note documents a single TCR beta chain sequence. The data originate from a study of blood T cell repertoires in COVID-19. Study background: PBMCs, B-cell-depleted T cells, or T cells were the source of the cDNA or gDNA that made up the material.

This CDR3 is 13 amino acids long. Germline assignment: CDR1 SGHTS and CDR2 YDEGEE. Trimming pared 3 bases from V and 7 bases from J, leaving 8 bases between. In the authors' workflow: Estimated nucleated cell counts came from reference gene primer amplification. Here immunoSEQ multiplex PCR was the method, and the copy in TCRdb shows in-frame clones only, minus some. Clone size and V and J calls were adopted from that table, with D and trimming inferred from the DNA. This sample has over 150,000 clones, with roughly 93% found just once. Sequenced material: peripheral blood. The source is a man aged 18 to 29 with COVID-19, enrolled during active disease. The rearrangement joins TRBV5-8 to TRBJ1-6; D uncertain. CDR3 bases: TGTGCCAGCAGCTCGAGGGCGAATTCACCCCTCCACTTT. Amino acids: CASSSRANSPLHF.